This section outlines one T cell receptor beta chain sequence together with its context. The sample comes from a study of blood T cell repertoires in COVID-19. On the study more broadly: Samples of COVID-19 (acute and convalescent) were obtained from the United States, Italy and Spain. PBMCs, B-cell-depleted T cells, or T cells provided the cDNA or gDNA that made up the material.

This CDR3 has 12 residues. The germline V gene encodes CDR1 SQVTM and CDR2 ANQGSEA. V was cut by 7 bases and J by 0 bases, with 9 bases left in between. In the original workflow: Amplification of reference gene primers provided the estimated nucleated cell counts. TCRdb's copy holds only in-frame clones and misses some; the assay was immunoSEQ multiplex PCR. That table supplies the V and J calls and clone size; D and trimming were determined from the DNA. The table records 45,000 to 55,000 clones, approximately 84% of them present only once. V gene TRBV29-1 combines with J gene TRBJ1-1, with D possibly matching TRBD1 (6 bases). Material: peripheral blood. The clonotype originates from a man between 45 and 60 years old with active COVID-19. CDR3 nucleotides: TGCAGCGGGGGACATATGAACACTGAAGCTTTCTTT. The encoded protein is CSGGHMNTEAFF. Full variable domain (outside the CDR3, taken from reference TRBV29-1 and TRBJ1-1): SAVISQKPSRDICQRGTSLTIQCQVDSQVTMMFWYRQQPGQSLTLIATANQGSEATYESGFVIDKFPISRPNLTFSTLTVSNMSPEDSSIYLCSGGHMNTEAFFGQGTRLTVV.